This T cell receptor (beta chain) was identified in a study of cytomegalovirus exposure and HLA in healthy donors. Germline trimming cut 6 bases from V and 6 bases from J; bases unmatched to any gene: 6. From germline, CDR1 is MDHEN and CDR2 SYDVKM. The CDR3 has 14 residues. TCRdb's table, derived via immunoSEQ multiplex PCR, lists solely in-frame clones and lacks some. The sample contains around 190,000 clones, around 85% of which appear only once. This clone showed up just a few times. The V and J genes are TRBV28 and TRBJ2-5; 11 bases map to TRBD1. The TCR originated in a young man in good health and CMV-seropositive. The sequenced material came from PBMCs. DNA for the CDR3: TGTGCCAGCAGCCCCGGGACAGGGGGAAAGACCCAGTACTTC. Translating gives CASSPGTGGKTQYF.